This T cell receptor beta chain was retrieved from a study of T-cell reconstitution after alpha-beta-depleted transplantation in children. Unique molecular identifiers were used in preparing the TCRbeta library. TCRdb re-called the PCR reads with MiXCR, one entry per CDR3 protein. The profile covers some 500,000 distinct CDR3 sequences, with 15% to 20% appearing a single time and roughly 3.3% taken by the ten largest. The CDR3 consists of 18 residues. The germline gives CDR1 SGHRS, CDR2 YFSETQ. V lost 4 bases to trimming and J lost 0 bases; unmatched junction nucleotides: 11. This sequence originates from a human donor who donated a stem cell graft to a child with acute lymphoblastic leukemia. The chain has TRBV5-1 and TRBJ2-2; 8 nucleotides align to TRBD2. Material: PBMCs from the stem cell graft donor, obtained from the stem cell graft. The CDR3 nucleotides are TGCGCCAGCAGCCCCGGGGGGGCGCTTCGCTCGAACACCGGGGAGCTGTTTTTT. The encoded protein is CASSPGGALRSNTGELFF.